One sample yielded the 19 T cell receptor beta chains listed below, sequenced in a study of identifying expanded T cells in peripheral blood. Sequenced by immunoSEQ multiplex PCR; TCRdb stores in-frame clones only, minus some. Found here are approximately 120,000 clones, about 87% of them singletons; the top ten hold more than 6.5%. The sample consisted of blood. The receptors shown here come from a person aged 18 to 75 in good health.

The chain recombines TRBV29-1 with TRBJ2-7; 12 bases map to TRBD2. The V segment lost 6 bases and the J segment 0 bases; nucleotides outside the gene matches: 3. The CDR3 length is 14 residues. Germline assignment: CDR1 SQVTM and CDR2 ANQGSEA. The CDR3 DNA is TGCAGCGTACTAGCGGGAGGCATCTCCTACGAGCAGTACTTC. It yields the protein CSVLAGGISYEQYF.

The sample holds one count of this clone. The V call is TRBV19, the J call TRBJ2-1, with 11 bases matching TRBD2. The CDR3 consists of 17 residues. V was pared by 4 bases and J by 4 bases, with 9 bases of the junction left unmatched. Germline lookup yields CDR1 LNHDA and CDR2 SQIVND (reference sequence). The CDR3 here is CASSTGLAGGSYNEQFF. In nucleotides, the CDR3 is TGTGCCAGTAGTACCGGGTTAGCGGGAGGGTCGTACAATGAGCAGTTCTTC.

The V and J genes are TRBV7-9 and TRBJ2-1, with D possibly being TRBD2 (6 bases). V lost 8 bases and J lost 9, with 20 bases in between. Germline V gene sequence: CDR1 SEHNR, CDR2 FQNEAQ (reference sequence). This CDR3 has 14 amino acids. CDR3 coding DNA: TGTGCCAGCGGGGGGTCCTATCTAGCGAGTGAGCAGTTCTTC. Translation gives CASGGSYLASEQFF.

The genes are TRBV5-1 and TRBJ2-1, with D perhaps matching TRBD2 (6 bases). Per the germline V gene, CDR1 is SGHRS and CDR2 is YFSETQ. This CDR3 contains 16 residues. Trimming removed 3 bases from V and 5 bases from J, with 18 bases in between. The CDR3 DNA reads TGCGCCAGCAGCTCCTTTCCGGGACTCCAGAACAATGAGCAGTTCTTC. Residues: CASSSFPGLQNNEQFF.

This chain connects TRBV5-1 to TRBJ1-6; possibly TRBD1 for D (6 bases). The germline gives CDR1 SGHRS, CDR2 YFSETQ. This CDR3 spans 20 amino acids. The ends were cut back, 0 bases at V and 3 bases at J, with 22 bases in the middle. The CDR3 DNA is TGCGCCAGCAGCTTGGCTCCCCGCGCTTACAGGGCCGACTATAATTCACCCCTCCACTTT. Its translation is CASSLAPRAYRADYNSPLHF.

The gene calls are TRBV5-6 and TRBJ2-2; possible D gene TRBD2, 6 bases. V shed 0 bases and J shed 0 bases, with 15 bases lying between them. The CDR3 contains 18 residues. CDR1 and CDR2 from the germline V gene are SGHDT and YYEEEE. In nucleotides, the CDR3 is TGTGCCAGCAGCTTGGATGGGGGGACCGTCGCGAACACCGGGGAGCTGTTTTTT. Translation gives CASSLDGGTVANTGELFF.

This chain joins TRBV14 and TRBJ2-5; TRBD2 agrees at 11 bases. Losses at the gene ends were 1 base for V and 6 bases for J; bases not matched to a gene: 7. This CDR3 is 16 amino acids long. CDR1 and CDR2 from the germline V gene are SGHDN and FVKESK. This CDR3 is CASSQVMASGRKTQYF. Here the CDR3 DNA reads TGTGCCAGCAGCCAAGTTATGGCTAGCGGGAGGAAGACCCAGTACTTC.

The chain employs TRBV6-5 and TRBJ1-4; D might be TRBD1 (5 bases). From germline, CDR1 is MNHEY and CDR2 SVGAGI. The V end was cut by 5 bases, the J end by 7 bases, with 17 bases between. CDR3 length: 15 amino acids. CDR3 DNA: TGTGCCAGCAGTAAGGCCGGGACCGGTCTTGAAAAACTGTTTTTT. It translates to CASSKAGTGLEKLFF.

V and J are TRBV15 and TRBJ2-1, with TRBD2 matching 7 bases. The length of the CDR3 is 15 residues. CDR1 is LNHNV and CDR2 is YYDKDF in the germline V gene (reference sequence). Trimming took 2 bases from V and 6 from J; bases not matched to a gene: 7. CDR3 coding DNA: TGTGCCACCAGCAGAAGGGGAGGGGCCCGCAATGAGCAGTTCTTC. Its protein product is CATSRRGGARNEQFF.

The chain combines TRBV18 with TRBJ2-7; TRBD2 aligns across 9 bases. V was clipped by 4 bases and J by 3 bases; unmatched bases: 1. This CDR3 contains 13 residues. Per germline, CDR1 KGHSH and CDR2 LQKENI. The DNA of the CDR3 is TGTGCCAGCTCACGACTAGCGGACTACGAGCAGTACTTC. This codes for CASSRLADYEQYF.

This sequence joins TRBV7-6 and TRBJ2-5; D not certain. Germline loops: CDR1 SGHVS, CDR2 FNYEAQ. This CDR3 contains 12 residues. The V end lost 1 base, the J end lost 2 bases, and 2 bases lay between the germline ends. CDR3 residues: CASSLGQETQYF. The DNA of the CDR3 is TGTGCCAGCAGCTTAGGGCAAGAGACCCAGTACTTC.

This chain links TRBV5-1 with TRBJ2-2; 8 bases line up with TRBD2. Germline CDR1 and CDR2: SGHRS and YFSETQ. The CDR3 covers 16 residues. V lost 3 bases, J lost 4 bases, and 8 bases stayed unmatched. CDR3 DNA sequence: TGCGCCAGCAGCTCGGCAAGCGGGAGCGGCACCGGGGAGCTGTTTTTT. It is translated as CASSSASGSGTGELFF.

The rearrangement joins TRBV27 to TRBJ2-7, with D tentatively TRBD1 (5 bases). V shed 4 bases and J shed 5 bases, with 15 bases lying between them. The CDR3 covers 14 residues. Germline V lookup: CDR1 MNHEY, CDR2 SMNVEV (reference sequence). The CDR3 spells CASSWSQGRNEQYF. The DNA for the CDR3 is TGTGCCAGCAGTTGGTCGCAGGGCCGGAACGAGCAGTACTTC.

This clone was detected once. V and J are TRBV11-2 and TRBJ1-2; D is undetermined. Trimming removed 8 bases at V and 8 bases at J, with 18 bases between. The CDR3 is 13 amino acids. Per germline, CDR1 SGHAT and CDR2 FQNNGV. CDR3 region: CASGALASLGYTF. DNA of the CDR3: TGTGCCAGCGGTGCTTTGGCCAGTTTGGGCTACACCTTC.

V and J are TRBV2 and TRBJ2-3; possible D gene TRBD1, 6 bases. Germline CDR1 and CDR2: SNHLY and FYNNEI. The V end was cut by 6 bases, the J end by 2 bases, with 15 bases between. There are 15 residues in the CDR3. The CDR3 here is CASRDRDTSTDTQYF. The CDR3 DNA is TGTGCCAGCAGGGACCGGGACACTTCCACAGATACGCAGTATTTT.

This chain connects TRBV30 to TRBJ1-3; D gene unclear. The CDR3 length is 13 residues. Looked up from germline, CDR1 is GTSNPN and CDR2 is SVGIG (reference sequence). The V end lost 3 bases, the J end lost 6 bases, and 12 bases lay between the germline ends. The CDR3 coding sequence is TGTGCCTGGAGCCCAGTCCGAACAAACACCATATATTTT. Translation: CAWSPVRTNTIYF.

V is TRBV25-1 and J is TRBJ2-7; 10 nucleotides agree with TRBD1. Germline V gene data show CDR1 as MGHDK and CDR2 as SYGVNS. V shed 3 bases, J shed 2 bases, and the junction held 7 bases outside the gene matches. The CDR3 consists of 16 residues. The CDR3 nucleotides are TGTGCCAGCAGTGATCACCCCGGGACAGGGGCCTACGAGCAGTACTTC. This encodes CASSDHPGTGAYEQYF.

The chain combines TRBV2 with TRBJ1-4; a possible D gene is TRBD1 (6 bases). The ends were cut back, 10 bases at V and 8 bases at J, with 11 bases in the middle. Germline V gives CDR1 SNHLY, CDR2 FYNNEI. This CDR3 spans 11 amino acids. The DNA of the CDR3 is TGTGCCACAGGGGTGGGCGAAAAACTGTTTTTT. Translated: CATGVGEKLFF.

CDR3 DNA sequence: TGTGCCAGCAGTTTATCGAGGGCTAGCGGGGCCTATGAGCAGTTCTTC. As protein: CASSLSRASGAYEQFF. The chain couples TRBV27 to TRBJ2-1, with 9 bases identical to TRBD2. The CDR3 covers 16 residues. Germline-derived CDR1 and CDR2 are MNHEY and SMNVEV (reference sequence). The V and J ends lost 0 bases and 8 bases, in that order; junction bases with no gene match: 8.